The 31 T cell receptor beta chains below all came from one sample that was sequenced in a study of spatial heterogeneity in lung cancer. TCRdb ran MiXCR on the 5' RACE reads and lists one entry per CDR3 protein. The table shows approximately 40,000 distinct CDR3 sequences, with roughly 8% occurring only once. Time point in this sample: sample taken at primary tumor resection. The sample here was PBMCs, taken at surgery. The receptors derive from a male donor with early-stage non-small cell lung cancer.

This clonotype was seen more than once but under ten times. The V and J genes are TRBV19 and TRBJ1-5; 9 bases fit TRBD1. This CDR3 has 16 amino acids. Trimming at V came to 3 bases and at J to 1 base, leaving 4 bases not matched to a gene. CDR1 and CDR2 from the germline V gene are LNHDA and SQIVND (reference sequence). Here the CDR3 DNA reads TGTGCCAGTAGTATGGGGACAGGGAGGAGCAATCAGCCCCAGCATTTT. Its translation is CASSMGTGRSNQPQHF.

The chain links TRBV27 to TRBJ2-6; 14 positions match TRBD2. The CDR3 extends over 21 amino acids. The V and J ends lost 7 bases and 5 bases, in that order; junction bases with no gene match: 19. Germline V CDR1 and CDR2: MNHEY, SMNVEV (reference sequence). The CDR3 DNA is TGTGCCAGCATCCCTTACGGACTAGCGGGGGGTACTGTGATGTGGGCCAACGTCCTGACTTTC. It encodes CASIPYGLAGGTVMWANVLTF.

The table lists this clonotype with a few counts. The CDR3 DNA sequence: TGTGCCAGCAAATCACAAAACACCCCCGAGCAGTACGTC. Its translation is CASKSQNTPEQYV. This sequence joins TRBV27 and TRBJ2-7; D is ambiguous. Per the germline V gene, CDR1 is MNHEY and CDR2 is SMNVEV (reference sequence). The CDR3 loop spans 13 amino acids. V gave up 7 bases and J gave up 6 bases, with 16 bases separating them.

This clonotype was seen at least ten times. The chain is built from TRBV6-6 and TRBJ2-5; D remains unclear. The CDR3 spans 15 residues. Trimming removed 5 bases at V and 1 base at J, with 14 bases between. CDR1 is MNHNY, CDR2 SVGAGI, per germline (reference sequence). The CDR3 nucleotides read TGTGCCAGCAGTCCCATTGGACGCCGCCAAGAGACCCAGTACTTC. The encoded protein is CASSPIGRRQETQYF.

The V call is TRBV30, the J call TRBJ1-4, with D perhaps matching TRBD1 (5 bases). This CDR3 spans 14 amino acids. CDR1 and CDR2 (germline): GTSNPN, SVGIG (reference sequence). Trimming took 1 base from V and 8 from J, leaving 14 bases between them. As DNA, the CDR3 is TGTGCCTGGAGTGCGGGACCGGGAGGGGAAAAACTGTTTTTT. It specifies CAWSAGPGGEKLFF.

This clonotype was observed at least ten times. The V and J genes are TRBV29-1 and TRBJ1-1; possible D gene TRBD1, 5 bases. CDR1 and CDR2 from the germline V gene are SQVTM and ANQGSEA. Deletions cut 8 bases from V and 9 bases from J, with 19 bases between. The CDR3 is made up of 12 amino acids. The CDR3 region is CSSEEDSRKAFF. CDR3 bases: TGCAGCTCTGAAGAAGACAGTCGAAAAGCTTTCTTT.

The rearrangement joins TRBV9 to TRBJ2-3; no clear D. This CDR3 is 15 amino acids long. The germline gives CDR1 SGDLS, CDR2 YYNGEE. With 0 bases removed from V and 2 bases from J, the gap between germline ends came to 10 bases. The CDR3 spells CASSVVGDPTDTQYF. The DNA of the CDR3 is TGTGCCAGCAGCGTAGTGGGCGATCCCACAGATACGCAGTATTTT.

This clonotype was seen at least ten times. V usage is TRBV21-1 and J usage is TRBJ2-7; whether TRBD1, the table's D call, matches the DNA was not checked. TRBV21-1 is labeled a pseudogene. CDR3 length: 13 amino acids. The CDR3 nucleotides are TGTGCCAGCAGCCCGGGACAGGGTCACGAGCAGTACGTC. Translation: CASSPGQGHEQYV.

This clonotype was counted at least ten times. The chain recombines TRBV7-9 with TRBJ1-4; the D is unclear. Germline CDR1 is SEHNR and CDR2 is FQNEAQ (reference sequence). The CDR3 totals 13 residues. The ends were cut back, 1 base at V and 7 bases at J, with 7 bases in the middle. The CDR3 reads CASSLEPVEKLFF. Written as DNA, the CDR3 is TGTGCCAGCAGCTTAGAGCCAGTTGAAAAACTGTTTTTT.

This clonotype was counted only a few times. CDR3 sequence: CSVPGESGSTARSNQPQHF. DNA of the CDR3: TGCAGTGTACCCGGGGAATCGGGGTCCACCGCTCGTAGCAATCAGCCCCAGCATTTT. The gene calls are TRBV20-1 and TRBJ1-5; the D is unclear. This CDR3 is built from 19 residues. Trimming took off 7 bases at V and 0 bases at J, with 28 bases between the two ends. Germline V gene lookup returns CDR1 DFQATT and CDR2 SNEGSKA (reference sequence).

This clonotype was counted only a few times. The V gene is TRBV12-3 or TRBV12-4, the J gene TRBJ2-3, with D tentatively TRBD2 (5 bases). V lost 0 bases, J lost 14 bases, and 9 bases lay in between. This CDR3 is 11 amino acids long. The CDR3 nucleotides read TGTGCCAGCAGTTTAGCGCGGGTGGGGTATTTT. Its protein product is CASSLARVGYF.

This clonotype appeared many times. V is TRBV5-1 and J is TRBJ1-6, with 8 bases matching TRBD1. The CDR3 covers 15 residues. Germline-derived CDR1 and CDR2 are SGHRS and YFSETQ. V was clipped by 7 bases and J by 6 bases; unmatched bases: 9. The CDR3 reads CASERTGSGNSPLHF. The CDR3 DNA reads TGCGCCAGCGAAAGGACAGGGAGCGGTAATTCACCCCTCCACTTT. Full variable domain (rest looked up from reference TRBV5-1 and TRBJ1-6): KAGVTQTPRYLIKTRGQQVTLSCSPISGHRSVSWYQQTPGQGLQFLFEYFSETQRNKGNFPGRFSGRQFSNSRSEMNVSTLELGDSALYLCASERTGSGNSPLHFGNGTRLTVT.

This clonotype has a handful of counts. The chain uses TRBV18 and TRBJ2-2; no definite D call. Trimming removed 4 bases at V and 5 bases at J, with 11 bases between. Looked up from germline, CDR1 is KGHSH and CDR2 is LQKENI. This CDR3 region has 14 residues. The CDR3: CASSRGVMTGELFF. For the CDR3, the DNA is TGTGCCAGCTCACGCGGAGTGATGACCGGGGAGCTGTTTTTT.

In its sample, this clonotype was seen many times. The chain combines TRBV7-8 with TRBJ2-5; D not certain. Trimming removed 1 base at V and 0 bases at J, with 9 bases between. The CDR3 runs to 15 residues. The germline V gene has CDR1 SGHVS and CDR2 FQNEAQ. The CDR3 region has the DNA TGTGCCAGCAGCTTAGGACTGAGGTACCAAGAGACCCAGTACTTC. Translated, it gives CASSLGLRYQETQYF.

This clonotype showed up many times. The chain uses TRBV20-1 and TRBJ2-3; the match to TRBD2 covers 12 bases. Losses at the gene ends were 6 bases for V and 6 bases for J; bases not matched to a gene: 10. The CDR3 has 15 amino acids. Per germline, CDR1 DFQATT and CDR2 SNEGSKA (reference sequence). The CDR3 is CSANLAGGITDTQYF. The DNA for the CDR3 is TGCAGTGCAAACCTAGCGGGGGGGATCACCGATACGCAGTATTTT.

This clonotype appeared many times. This chain connects TRBV5-1 to TRBJ2-2, with a weak D call TRBD2 (6 bases). Germline CDR1 is SGHRS and CDR2 is YFSETQ. Trimming took off 1 base at V and 5 bases at J, with 12 bases between the two ends. The CDR3 is made up of 15 amino acids. In nucleotides, the CDR3 is TGCGCCAGCAGCTTGATACCCCGGGAGACCGGGGAGCTGTTTTTT. This encodes CASSLIPRETGELFF.

V usage is TRBV20-1 and J usage is TRBJ2-5; tentative D call: TRBD2 (7 bases). The CDR3 has 14 amino acids. V lost 2 bases and J lost 2, with 12 bases in between. Looked up from germline, CDR1 is DFQATT and CDR2 is SNEGSKA (reference sequence). CDR3 DNA sequence: TGCAGTGCTAGACCAGCGGGACAACAAGAGACCCAGTACTTC. Amino acid sequence: CSARPAGQQETQYF.

This clonotype occurred a few times. In DNA, the CDR3 is TGTGCCAGCAGTCAAGCGGGACAGGGCCACAGCTACACCTTC. Protein sequence: CASSQAGQGHSYTF. The V gene is TRBV27, the J gene TRBJ1-2; 9 bases agree with TRBD1. Germline CDR1 MNHEY, CDR2 SMNVEV (reference sequence). The CDR3 consists of 14 residues. V trimming: 5 bases; J trimming: 9 bases; junction bases outside the gene matches: 10.

This clonotype was counted ten times or more. The CDR3 here is CSARGAGGGTDTQYF. The CDR3, as DNA: TGCAGTGCTAGAGGTGCAGGGGGTGGTACAGATACGCAGTATTTT. The J gene is TRBJ2-3, the V gene TRBV20-1; 7 bases align to TRBD1. This CDR3 is 15 amino acids long. From germline, CDR1 is DFQATT and CDR2 SNEGSKA (reference sequence). Germline trimming cut 1 base from V and 3 bases from J; bases unmatched to any gene: 7.

Many counts were recorded for this clonotype. The chain has TRBV5-1 and TRBJ1-2; TRBD1 is a possible D gene (5 bases). Germline lookup yields CDR1 SGHRS and CDR2 YFSETQ. Trimming took off 5 bases at V and 0 bases at J, with 14 bases between the two ends. The CDR3 spans 15 residues. The CDR3 protein is CASSSPGESNYGYTF. In DNA, the CDR3 is TGCGCCAGCAGTTCACCGGGGGAGTCTAACTATGGCTACACCTTC.

This clonotype was detected many times. This sequence joins TRBV20-1 and TRBJ2-3; D unresolved. CDR1 and CDR2 (germline): DFQATT, SNEGSKA (reference sequence). V lost 7 bases and J lost 0, with 14 bases in between. The CDR3 is 14 amino acids. CDR3 nucleotide sequence: TGCAGTGTTATGAGGCGGAGTAGCACAGATACGCAGTATTTT. Its translation: CSVMRRSSTDTQYF.

This clonotype has at least ten counts. The V call is TRBV10-3, the J call TRBJ2-3; 10 bases map to TRBD1. The junction had 8 bases not matched to a gene; V was cut back by 4 bases and J by 1 base. Per the germline V gene, CDR1 is ENHRY and CDR2 is SYGVKD. This CDR3 spans 17 amino acids. This CDR3 is CAISGRTGTGGTDTQYF. The CDR3 DNA follows: TGTGCCATCAGTGGACGTACAGGGACAGGGGGCACAGATACGCAGTATTTT.

This clonotype was observed at least ten times. The rearrangement uses TRBV24-1 and TRBJ1-5, with a possible D match to TRBD1 (5 bases). The CDR3 runs 13 residues. Trimming stripped 5 bases from V and 4 bases from J, with 8 bases between. The germline V gene encodes CDR1 KGHDR and CDR2 SFDVKD. CDR3 residues: CATSVGANQPQHF. CDR3 nucleotides: TGTGCCACCAGTGTAGGGGCTAATCAGCCCCAGCATTTT.

This clonotype was detected many times. The chain uses TRBV27 and TRBJ2-6; maybe TRBD1 (5 bases). Trimming stripped 5 bases from V and 0 bases from J, with 8 bases between. The CDR3 extends over 15 amino acids. Per germline, CDR1 MNHEY and CDR2 SMNVEV (reference sequence). The CDR3 coding sequence is TGTGCCAGCAGTCCTGACAGCTCTGGGGCCAACGTCCTGACTTTC. It specifies CASSPDSSGANVLTF.

This clonotype has only a few counts. The chain is built from TRBV4-1 and TRBJ2-1; maybe TRBD1 (6 bases). Germline V lookup: CDR1 MGHRA, CDR2 YSYEKL. The V and J ends lost 4 bases and 5 bases respectively, with 21 bases between them. This CDR3 region has 17 residues. The CDR3 here is CASSPPPGQGINNEQFF. The CDR3 nucleotides read TGCGCCAGCAGCCCTCCCCCCGGTCAGGGGATCAACAATGAGCAGTTCTTC.

This clonotype appeared a few times. This sequence joins TRBV3-1 and TRBJ1-1; D is unresolved. Germline V gives CDR1 LGHDT, CDR2 YNNKEL (reference sequence). V shed 1 base and J shed 8 bases, with 5 bases lying between them. The CDR3 contains 11 residues. As DNA, the CDR3 is TGTGCCAGCAGCCAAGCCAGGGAAGCTTTCTTT. This sequence encodes CASSQAREAFF.

The chain links TRBV19 to TRBJ2-5, with 7 bases that match TRBD2. The CDR3 is 14 residues long. In germline, CDR1 is LNHDA, CDR2 SQIVND (reference sequence). V shed 4 bases and J 2 bases; nucleotides not matched to a gene: 4. DNA for the CDR3: TGTGCCAGTAGTAGGCTAGCGGATCAAGAGACCCAGTACTTC. Protein sequence: CASSRLADQETQYF.

This clonotype was detected many times. The rearrangement uses TRBV28 and TRBJ2-1; 9 bases match TRBD2. This CDR3 has 15 amino acids. The J segment lost 7 bases and the V segment lost 6 bases, leaving 10 bases of the junction unmatched. The V gene's germline CDR1 is MDHEN and CDR2 SYDVKM. CDR3 in amino acids: CASSSLAGGPNEQFF. The CDR3 DNA is TGTGCCAGCAGCTCGCTGGCGGGAGGGCCAAATGAGCAGTTCTTC. The full variable domain, completed using reference TRBV28 and TRBJ2-1, is DVKVTQSSRYLVKRTGEKVFLECVQDMDHENMFWYRQDPGLGLRLIYFSYDVKMKEKGDIPEGYSVSREKKERFSLILESASTNQTSMYLCASSSLAGGPNEQFFGPGTRLTVL.

This clonotype is medium-sized within its sample. The V and J genes are TRBV4-1 and TRBJ2-4; 8 nucleotides agree with TRBD2. Germline V gene lookup returns CDR1 MGHRA and CDR2 YSYEKL. With 2 bases clipped from V and 6 bases from J, the junction kept 9 bases outside the gene matches. The CDR3 loop spans 16 amino acids. The CDR3 coding sequence is TGCGCCAGCAGCCAATCCCGGGCGGGAGGTGTAAACATTCAGTACTTC. It translates to CASSQSRAGGVNIQYF.

The DNA for the CDR3 is TGTGCCAGCAGTTATGGCGGCCCTCAGCGGGAGCAGTACTTC. This translates into CASSYGGPQREQYF. The rearrangement joins TRBV6-5 to TRBJ2-7, with a possible D match to TRBD2 (5 bases). Trimming took off 3 bases at V and 7 bases at J, with 16 bases between the two ends. The CDR3 contains 14 residues. Per germline, CDR1 MNHEY and CDR2 SVGAGI.

The chain couples TRBV12-3 or TRBV12-4 to TRBJ2-5, with 8 bases identical to TRBD2. With V trimmed by 6 bases and J by 2 bases, 2 bases remained unmatched. This CDR3 contains 13 residues. The CDR3 spells CASSGGAQETQYF. CDR3 sequence (DNA): TGTGCCAGCAGCGGGGGGGCTCAAGAGACCCAGTACTTC.